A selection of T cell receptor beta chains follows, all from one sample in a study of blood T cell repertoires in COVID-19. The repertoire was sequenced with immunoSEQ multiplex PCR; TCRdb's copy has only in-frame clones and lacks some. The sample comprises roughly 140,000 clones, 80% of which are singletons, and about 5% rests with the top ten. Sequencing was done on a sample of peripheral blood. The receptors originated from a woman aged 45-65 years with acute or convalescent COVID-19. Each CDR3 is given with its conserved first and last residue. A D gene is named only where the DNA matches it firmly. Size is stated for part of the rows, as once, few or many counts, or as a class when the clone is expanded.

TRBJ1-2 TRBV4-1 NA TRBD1 CASSQDLVHGQGVSYTF TGCGCCAGCAGCCAAGATTTGGTCCACGGACAGGGGGTGAGCTACACCTTC
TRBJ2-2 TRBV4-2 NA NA CASSREIGQSTGELFF TGTGCCAGCAGCCGAGAGATAGGACAGTCCACCGGGGAGCTGTTTTTT
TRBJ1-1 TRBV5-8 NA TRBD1 CASGDRAFNTEAFF TGTGCCAGCGGGGACAGGGCATTTAACACTGAAGCTTTCTTT
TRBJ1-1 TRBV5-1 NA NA CASSPGAENTEAFF TGCGCCAGCAGCCCTGGGGCTGAGAACACTGAAGCTTTCTTT
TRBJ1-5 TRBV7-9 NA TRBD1 CASSDPGGQPQHF TGTGCCAGCAGCGATCCAGGGGGCCAGCCCCAGCATTTT
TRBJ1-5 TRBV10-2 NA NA CASRGQSNQPQHF TGCGCCAGCAGGGGCCAGAGCAATCAGCCCCAGCATTTT
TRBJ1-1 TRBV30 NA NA CAWSQENTEAFF TGTGCCTGGTCACAGGAGAACACTGAAGCTTTCTTT
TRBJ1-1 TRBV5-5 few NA CASSLTFGGTDFF TGTGCCAGCAGCTTGACGTTTGGGGGGACTGATTTCTTT
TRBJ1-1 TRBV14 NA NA CASSPRLGTEAFF TGTGCCAGCAGCCCACGGCTAGGAACTGAAGCTTTCTTT
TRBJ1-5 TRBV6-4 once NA CASSEQAGNQPQHF TGTGCCAGCAGTGAGCAGGCTGGCAATCAGCCCCAGCATTTT
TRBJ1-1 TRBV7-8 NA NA CASSEITGLTEAFF TGTGCCAGCAGCGAGATTACAGGTTTGACTGAAGCTTTCTTT
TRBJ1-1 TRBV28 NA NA CASTSADTEAFF TGTGCCAGCACCTCGGCGGACACTGAAGCTTTCTTT
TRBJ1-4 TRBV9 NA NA CASSVAGAGEKLFF TGTGCCAGCAGCGTAGCAGGGGCTGGAGAAAAACTGTTTTTT
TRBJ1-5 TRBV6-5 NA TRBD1 CAVGEGQGGNQPQHF TGTGCCGTCGGAGAGGGACAGGGAGGCAATCAGCCCCAGCATTTT
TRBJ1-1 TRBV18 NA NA CASSPQGGENTEAFF TGTGCCAGCTCACCCCAAGGAGGGGAGAACACTGAAGCTTTCTTT
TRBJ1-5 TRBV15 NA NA CATRDPRGMNQPQHF TGTGCCACCAGGGACCCACGGGGGATGAATCAGCCCCAGCATTTT
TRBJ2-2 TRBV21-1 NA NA CASSKGFRGLFF TGTGCCAGCAGCAAAGGGTTCAGGGGGCTGTTTTTT
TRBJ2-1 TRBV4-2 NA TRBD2 CASSYYSAGDYNEQFF TGTGCCAGCAGCTATTACAGCGCGGGGGACTACAATGAGCAGTTCTTC
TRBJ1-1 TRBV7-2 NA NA CASSLVARGDTEAFF TGTGCCAGCAGCTTAGTTGCCAGGGGAGACACTGAAGCTTTCTTT
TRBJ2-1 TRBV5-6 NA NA CASSLGVYNEQFF TGTGCCAGCAGCCTAGGCGTTTACAATGAGCAGTTCTTC
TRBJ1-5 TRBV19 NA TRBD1 CASSTTGVPYQPQHF TGTGCCAGTAGTACGACAGGGGTCCCTTATCAGCCCCAGCATTTT
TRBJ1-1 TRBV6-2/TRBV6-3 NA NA CASSHGGGEAFF TGTGCCAGCAGCCACGGTGGAGGTGAAGCTTTCTTT
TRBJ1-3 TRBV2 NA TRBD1 CATSQDRRSGNTIYF TGTGCCACCTCGCAGGACAGGCGCTCTGGAAACACCATATATTTT
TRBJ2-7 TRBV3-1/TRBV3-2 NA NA CASSQQGLYEQYF TGTGCCAGCAGCCAGCAGGGACTTTACGAGCAGTACTTC
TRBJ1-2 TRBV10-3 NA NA CAISGIQGRGYTF TGTGCCATCAGTGGGATACAGGGCAGGGGCTACACCTTC
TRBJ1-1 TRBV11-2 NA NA CASSLLWGASEAFF TGTGCCAGCAGCTTATTGTGGGGCGCTAGTGAAGCTTTCTTT
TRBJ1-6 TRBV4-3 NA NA CASSQTRHFLHF TGCGCCAGCAGCCAAACCAGGCATTTCCTCCACTTT
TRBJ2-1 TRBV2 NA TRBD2 CASRPLAGGDNEQFF TGTGCCAGCAGGCCCCTAGCGGGGGGCGACAATGAGCAGTTCTTC
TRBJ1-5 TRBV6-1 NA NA CASSESPRVRNQPQHF TGTGCCAGCAGTGAATCGCCCAGGGTGCGCAATCAGCCCCAGCATTTT
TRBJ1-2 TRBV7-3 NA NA CASSPTGTAGYTF TGTGCCAGCAGCCCCACAGGGACCGCTGGCTACACCTTC
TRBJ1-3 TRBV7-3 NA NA CASSLIGGSRSGNTIYF TGTGCCAGCAGCTTAATCGGCGGGAGTCGGTCTGGAAACACCATATATTTT
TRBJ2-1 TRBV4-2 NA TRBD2 CASSQEWGDTGGHVNEQFF TGTGCCAGCAGCCAGGAATGGGGTGATACGGGGGGGCACGTCAATGAGCAGTTCTTC
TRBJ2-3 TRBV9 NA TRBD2 CASSVVAGAVTDTQYF TGTGCCAGCAGCGTAGTAGCGGGGGCGGTCACAGATACGCAGTATTTT
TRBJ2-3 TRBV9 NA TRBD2 CASQRGGEDTQYF TGTGCCAGCCAGCGGGGTGGGGAAGATACGCAGTATTTT
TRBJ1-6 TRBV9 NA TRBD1 CASSQGQGVAISDASPLHF TGTGCCAGCAGCCAGGGACAGGGAGTAGCAATCTCTGACGCTTCACCCCTCCACTTT
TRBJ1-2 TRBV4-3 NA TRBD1 CASSQSLPGQVSYGYTF TGCGCCAGCAGCCAGAGCCTACCGGGACAGGTATCCTATGGCTACACCTTC
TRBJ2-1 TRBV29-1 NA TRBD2 CSVGVGTSGGANEQFF TGCAGCGTTGGGGTTGGGACTAGCGGGGGGGCCAATGAGCAGTTCTTC
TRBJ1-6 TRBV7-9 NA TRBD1 CASRPQGASPLHF TGTGCCAGCAGACCACAGGGGGCTTCACCCCTCCACTTT
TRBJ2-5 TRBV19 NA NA CASSPSAGETQYF TGTGCCAGTAGTCCTAGCGCTGGAGAGACCCAGTACTTC
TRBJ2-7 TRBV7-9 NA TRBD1 CASSLVGQGRGSYEQYF TGTGCCAGCAGCTTAGTGGGACAGGGTCGAGGAAGTTACGAGCAGTACTTC
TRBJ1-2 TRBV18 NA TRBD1 CASSPSQGIRYGYTF TGTGCCAGCTCACCATCACAGGGGATTCGCTATGGCTACACCTTC
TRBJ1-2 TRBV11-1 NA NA CASSLEGSYGYTF TGTGCCAGCAGCTTGGAGGGAAGCTATGGCTACACCTTC
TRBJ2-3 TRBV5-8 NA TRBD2 CASSSLAGGGVDTQYF TGTGCCAGCAGCTCACTAGCGGGGGGCGGGGTCGATACGCAGTATTTT
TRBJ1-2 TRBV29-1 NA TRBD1 CSVDSRDRGGGYTF TGCAGCGTTGACTCCCGGGACAGGGGCGGCGGCTACACCTTC
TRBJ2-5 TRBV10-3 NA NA CAIRADAGGETQYF TGTGCCATACGGGCGGACGCAGGCGGGGAGACCCAGTACTTC
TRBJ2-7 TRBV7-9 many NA CASSPPWGAYEQYF TGTGCCAGCAGCCCCCCATGGGGCGCCTACGAGCAGTACTTC
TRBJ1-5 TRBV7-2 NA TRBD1 CASRYDRGNQPQHF TGTGCCAGCAGATACGACAGGGGCAATCAGCCCCAGCATTTT
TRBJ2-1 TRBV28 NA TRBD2 CASSQRGGSPDPREFF TGTGCCAGCAGCCAACGGGGAGGGTCGCCGGATCCAAGAGAGTTCTTC
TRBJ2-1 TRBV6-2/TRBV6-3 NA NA CASSYGGGPYNEQFF TGTGCCAGCAGTTACGGCGGGGGCCCCTACAATGAGCAGTTCTTC
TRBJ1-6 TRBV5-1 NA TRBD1 CASSLAGTVNSPLHF TGCGCCAGCAGCTTGGCGGGGACAGTTAATTCACCCCTCCACTTT
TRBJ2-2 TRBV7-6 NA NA CASSPDPGVGELFF TGTGCCAGCAGCCCAGACCCAGGGGTCGGGGAGCTGTTTTTT
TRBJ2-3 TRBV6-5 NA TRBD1 CASSRDREWTDTQYF TGTGCCAGCAGTCGAGACAGGGAGTGGACAGATACGCAGTATTTT
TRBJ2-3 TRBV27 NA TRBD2 CASTPGTSDIDTQYF TGTGCCAGCACCCCCGGGACTAGTGATATAGATACGCAGTATTTT
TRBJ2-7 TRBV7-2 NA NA CASSLGGQGGSEQYF TGTGCCAGCAGCTTAGGGGGCCAGGGGGGAAGCGAGCAGTACTTC